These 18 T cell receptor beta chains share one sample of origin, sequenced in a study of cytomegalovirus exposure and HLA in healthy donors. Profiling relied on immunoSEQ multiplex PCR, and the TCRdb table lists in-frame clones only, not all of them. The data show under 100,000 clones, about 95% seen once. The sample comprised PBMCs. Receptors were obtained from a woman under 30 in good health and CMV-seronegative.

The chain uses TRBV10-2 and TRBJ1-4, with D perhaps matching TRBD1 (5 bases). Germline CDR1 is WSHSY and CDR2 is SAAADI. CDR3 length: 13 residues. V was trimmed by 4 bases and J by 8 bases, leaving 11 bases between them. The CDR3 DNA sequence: TGCGCCAGCAGTGGACAGCCGTACGAAAAACTGTTTTTT. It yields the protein CASSGQPYEKLFF.

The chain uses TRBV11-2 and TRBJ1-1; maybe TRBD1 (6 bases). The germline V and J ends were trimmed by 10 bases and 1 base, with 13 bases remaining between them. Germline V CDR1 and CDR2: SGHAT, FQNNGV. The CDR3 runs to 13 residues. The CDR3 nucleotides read TGTGCCACCACAGGGCTATGGAACACTGAAGCTTTCTTT. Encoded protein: CATTGLWNTEAFF.

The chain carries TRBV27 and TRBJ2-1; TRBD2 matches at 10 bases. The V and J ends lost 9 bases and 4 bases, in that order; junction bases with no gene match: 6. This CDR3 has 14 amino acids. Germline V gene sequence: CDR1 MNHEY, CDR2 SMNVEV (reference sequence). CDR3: CASIAGGGYNEQFF. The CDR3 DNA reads TGTGCCAGTATAGCGGGAGGCGGGTACAATGAGCAGTTCTTC.

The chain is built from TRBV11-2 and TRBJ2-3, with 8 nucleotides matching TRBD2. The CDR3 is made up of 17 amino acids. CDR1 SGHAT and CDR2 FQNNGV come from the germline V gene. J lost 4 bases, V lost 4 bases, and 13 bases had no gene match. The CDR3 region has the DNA TGTGCCAGCAGCTCAAGGCGGACTAGCACTTCTGCAGATACGCAGTATTTT. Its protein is CASSSRRTSTSADTQYF.

CDR3 nucleotide sequence: TGTGCCAGCTCACTACAGCGAAGCGGTACAGGGGGCTTAGAAGGCTACACCTTC. Translation gives CASSLQRSGTGGLEGYTF. V and J are TRBV18 and TRBJ1-2; 9 bases align to TRBD1. J lost 8 bases, V lost 4 bases, and 20 bases had no gene match. Germline V gives CDR1 KGHSH, CDR2 LQKENI. CDR3 length: 18 residues.

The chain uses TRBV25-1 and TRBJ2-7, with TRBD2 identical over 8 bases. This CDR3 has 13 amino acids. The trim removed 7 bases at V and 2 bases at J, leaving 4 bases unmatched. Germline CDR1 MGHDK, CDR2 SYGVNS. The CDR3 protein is CASIPGGTYEQYF. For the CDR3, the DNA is TGTGCCAGCATTCCGGGGGGGACCTACGAGCAGTACTTC.

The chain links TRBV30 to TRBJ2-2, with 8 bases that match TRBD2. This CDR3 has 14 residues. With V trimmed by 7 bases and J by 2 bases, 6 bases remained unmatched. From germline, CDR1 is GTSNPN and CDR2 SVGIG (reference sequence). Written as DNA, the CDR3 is TGTGCCTTGCGGACTAGCCCAAACACCGGGGAGCTGTTTTTT. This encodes CALRTSPNTGELFF.

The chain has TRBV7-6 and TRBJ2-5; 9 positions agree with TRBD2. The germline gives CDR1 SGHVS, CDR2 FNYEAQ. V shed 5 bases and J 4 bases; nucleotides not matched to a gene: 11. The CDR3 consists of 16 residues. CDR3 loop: CASSPSSGGGGETQYF. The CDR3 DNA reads TGTGCCAGCAGCCCCAGTAGCGGGGGAGGGGGAGAGACCCAGTACTTC.

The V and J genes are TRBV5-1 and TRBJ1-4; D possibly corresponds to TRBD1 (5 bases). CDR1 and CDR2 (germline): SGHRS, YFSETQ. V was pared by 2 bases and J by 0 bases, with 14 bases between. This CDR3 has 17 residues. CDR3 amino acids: CASSFRADSATNEKLFF. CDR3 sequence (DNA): TGCGCCAGCAGCTTCCGGGCAGACAGTGCAACTAATGAAAAACTGTTTTTT. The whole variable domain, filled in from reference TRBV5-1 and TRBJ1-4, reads KAGVTQTPRYLIKTRGQQVTLSCSPISGHRSVSWYQQTPGQGLQFLFEYFSETQRNKGNFPGRFSGRQFSNSRSEMNVSTLELGDSALYLCASSFRADSATNEKLFFGSGTQLSVL.

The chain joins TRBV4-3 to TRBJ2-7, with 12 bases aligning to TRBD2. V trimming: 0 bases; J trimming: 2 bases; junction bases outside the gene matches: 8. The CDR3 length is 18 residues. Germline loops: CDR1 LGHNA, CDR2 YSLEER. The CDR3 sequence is CASSQDPPPSGGAYEQYF. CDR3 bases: TGCGCCAGCAGCCAAGATCCCCCCCCTAGCGGGGGGGCCTACGAGCAGTACTTC.

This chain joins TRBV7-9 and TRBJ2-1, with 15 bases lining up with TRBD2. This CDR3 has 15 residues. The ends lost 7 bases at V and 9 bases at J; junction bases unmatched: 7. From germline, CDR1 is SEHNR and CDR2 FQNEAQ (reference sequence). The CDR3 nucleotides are TGTGCCAGCACAACGGGACTAGCGGGAGGTAGTGAGCAGTTCTTC. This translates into CASTTGLAGGSEQFF.

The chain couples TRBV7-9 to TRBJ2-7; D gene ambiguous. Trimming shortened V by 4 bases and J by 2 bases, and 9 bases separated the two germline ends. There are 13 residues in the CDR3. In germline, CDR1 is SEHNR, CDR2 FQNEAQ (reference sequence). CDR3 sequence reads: CASSSDSPYEQYF. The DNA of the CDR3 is TGTGCCAGCAGCTCCGACTCGCCCTACGAGCAGTACTTC.

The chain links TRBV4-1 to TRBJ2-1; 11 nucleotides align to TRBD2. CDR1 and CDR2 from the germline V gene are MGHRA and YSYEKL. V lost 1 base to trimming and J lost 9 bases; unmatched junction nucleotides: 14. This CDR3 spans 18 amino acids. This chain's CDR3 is CASSQVDSGGAGLREQFF. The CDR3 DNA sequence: TGCGCCAGCAGCCAAGTCGATAGCGGGGGGGCAGGTTTACGTGAGCAGTTCTTC.

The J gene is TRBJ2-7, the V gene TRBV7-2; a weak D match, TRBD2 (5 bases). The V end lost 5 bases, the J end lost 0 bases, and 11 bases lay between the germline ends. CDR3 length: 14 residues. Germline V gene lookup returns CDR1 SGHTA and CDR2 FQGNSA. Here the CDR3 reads CASSPTGYSYEQYF. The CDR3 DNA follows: TGTGCCAGCAGCCCTACGGGGTACTCCTACGAGCAGTACTTC.

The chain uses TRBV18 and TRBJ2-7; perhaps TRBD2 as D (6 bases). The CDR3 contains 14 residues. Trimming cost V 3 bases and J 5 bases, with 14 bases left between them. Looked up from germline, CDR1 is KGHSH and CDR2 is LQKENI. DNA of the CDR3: TGTGCCAGCTCACCCCCGGGACGGACTAACGAGCAGTACTTC. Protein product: CASSPPGRTNEQYF. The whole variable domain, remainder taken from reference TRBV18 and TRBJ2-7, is NAGVMQNPRHLVRRRGQEARLRCSPMKGHSHVYWYRQLPEEGLKFMVYLQKENIIDESGMPKERFSAEFPKEGPSILRIQQVVRGDSAAYFCASSPPGRTNEQYFGPGTRLTVT.

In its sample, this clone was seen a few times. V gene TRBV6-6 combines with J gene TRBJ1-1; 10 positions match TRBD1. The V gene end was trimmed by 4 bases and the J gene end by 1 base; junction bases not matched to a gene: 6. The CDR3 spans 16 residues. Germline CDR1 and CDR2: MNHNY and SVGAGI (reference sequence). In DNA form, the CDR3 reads TGTGCCAGCAGTTCTCCGACAGGGGGCGGGAACACTGAAGCTTTCTTT. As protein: CASSSPTGGGNTEAFF.

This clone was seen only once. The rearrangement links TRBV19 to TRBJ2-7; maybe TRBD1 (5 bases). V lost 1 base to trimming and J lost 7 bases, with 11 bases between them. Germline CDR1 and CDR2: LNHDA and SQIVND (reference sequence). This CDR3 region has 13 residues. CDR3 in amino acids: CASSIGGNLEQYF. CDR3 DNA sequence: TGTGCCAGTAGTATAGGGGGCAATCTGGAGCAGTACTTC.

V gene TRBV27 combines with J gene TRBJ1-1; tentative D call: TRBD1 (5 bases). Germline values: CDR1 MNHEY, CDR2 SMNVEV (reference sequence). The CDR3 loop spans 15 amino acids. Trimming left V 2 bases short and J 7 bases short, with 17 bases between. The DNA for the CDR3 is TGTGCCAGCAGTTTAAGGCAGGGCTTTCTCCTTGAAGCTTTCTTT. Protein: CASSLRQGFLLEAFF.